This T cell receptor beta chain was captured in a study of shared T cell receptors in the human thymus. There are a few counts of this clone. The repertoire was sequenced with immunoSEQ multiplex PCR; TCRdb's copy has only in-frame clones and lacks some. Counted here are approximately 580,000 clones, around 78% occurring once; the ten biggest clones make up 0.013%. These data were also filed under a second study, of human thymus T cells. That paper notes: Infants served as donors; they were healthy and Finnish and were having corrective surgery for congenital heart defects. Thymus was obtained from resections taken during corrective heart surgery.

Sequenced: thymocytes. This clonotype was sampled from a boy less than two years old with a congenital heart defect.

The CDR3 loop is CASSLLRDRNYGYTF. The CDR3 DNA reads TGTGCCAGCAGCTTGTTACGGGACAGAAACTATGGCTACACCTTC. This sequence joins TRBV5-5 and TRBJ1-2; 7 bases map to TRBD1. CDR3 length: 15 amino acids. J gave up 2 bases and V 1 base, and 5 bases lay outside the gene matches. The germline CDR1 and CDR2 sequences are SGHKS and YYEKEE (reference sequence).